A single sample is the source of the 9 T cell receptor beta chains below, sequenced in a study of tumor and adjacent non-tumor tissue in lung cancer. Three rounds of nested PCR, following a modified ARM-PCR protocol, produced the TCRbeta library. One entry per CDR3 protein results from TCRdb running MiXCR on the multiplex PCR reads. The data hold 90,000 to 100,000 distinct CDR3 sequences, with less than 85% observed a single time. No cell sorting was done before RNA was extracted from the tissue. The normal lung tissue was taken more than 3 cm from the tumor edge. Specimen: distant non-tumor lung tissue. All receptors come from a man between 60 and 75 years old with small cell lung cancer.

The genes are TRBV11-2 and TRBJ2-7; 7 bases are shared with TRBD2. Germline V gives CDR1 SGHAT, CDR2 FQNNGV. This CDR3 spans 13 amino acids. The CDR3 protein is CAGSIPSGYEQYV. Written as DNA, the CDR3 is TGTGCCGGCAGCATCCCTAGCGGATACGAGCAGTATGTC.

This clonotype appeared once. V usage is TRBV5-5 and J usage is TRBJ2-1, with TRBD1 matching 7 bases. The germline V gene encodes CDR1 SGHKS and CDR2 YYEKEE (reference sequence). With V trimmed by 10 bases and J by 11 bases, 12 bases remained unmatched. This CDR3 spans 12 amino acids. The CDR3: CAGGPGGRKQFF. The CDR3 DNA follows: TGTGCCGGCGGCCCAGGGGGAAGGAAGCAGTTCTTC.

This rearrangement joins TRBV29-1 to TRBJ2-3, with D unclear. V lost 3 bases and J 15 bases, leaving 22 bases between the germline ends. The germline gives CDR1 SQVTM, CDR2 ANQGSEA. The CDR3 is 13 amino acids. The DNA of the CDR3 is TGCAGCGTTGAGTCAGCTGGCACAGATACGCTTTATTTT. Its translation is CSVESAGTDTLYF.

Note on this clonotype: Its ends do not fully match the called genes, so a read error is possible. The chain joins TRBV6-5 to TRBJ2-2, with D tentatively TRBD2 (6 bases). This CDR3 region has 11 residues. CDR1 and CDR2 (germline): MNHEY, SVGAGI. DNA of the CDR3: TGTGCTACCAGGGTAACCGGGGGGCTGTTTTTT. Translation gives CATRVTGGLFF.

In its sample, this clonotype was seen once. The V call is TRBV6-5, the J call TRBJ2-7, with D possibly TRBD1 on 5 matching bases. CDR3 size: 14 residues. The germline V gene has CDR1 MNHEY and CDR2 SVGAGI. Deletions cut 0 bases from V and 13 bases from J, with 19 bases between. The CDR3 region is CASSYSWSFTGHYF. The CDR3 DNA reads as TGTGCCAGCAGTTACTCCTGGTCCTTCACCGGACACTACTTC.

Notes on this clonotype: An end of the junction does not agree with germline; a read error may underlie this. The chain carries TRBV7-9 and TRBJ2-2; no definite D call. CDR1 and CDR2 (germline): SEHNR, FQNEAQ (reference sequence). There are 14 residues in the CDR3. The CDR3 protein is CTSSFIHGVGELFF. The CDR3 nucleotides read TGTACCAGCAGCTTCATACATGGGGTCGGGGAGCTGTTTTTT. Variable domain in full (rest from reference TRBV7-9 and TRBJ2-2): DTGVSQNPRHKITKRGQNVTFRCDPISEHNRLYWYRQTLGQGPEFLTYFQNEAQLEKSRLLSDRFSAERPKGSFSTLEIQRTEQGDSAMYLCTSSFIHGVGELFFGEGSRLTVL.

The chain recombines TRBV28 with TRBJ2-4, with D maybe TRBD2 (5 bases). V lost 4 bases and J lost 3, with 22 bases in between. Germline V gene sequence: CDR1 MDHEN, CDR2 SYDVKM. The CDR3 consists of 18 residues. CDR3 nucleotide sequence: TGTGCCAGCAGTTCCCCGAATCTAGAGGGAGCGAGCAAAAACATTCAGTACTTC. Its translation: CASSSPNLEGASKNIQYF.

The CDR3, as DNA: TGCAGCGTTGCCCGACTAGTGGTTAACAATGAGCAGTTCTTC. Translated, it gives CSVARLVVNNEQFF. The chain carries TRBV29-1 and TRBJ2-1; maybe TRBD2 (6 bases). Trimming stripped 4 bases from V and 5 bases from J, with 15 bases between. Germline values: CDR1 SQVTM, CDR2 ANQGSEA. This CDR3 is 14 amino acids long.

Comments on this clonotype: A junction end diverges from the germline sequence, so it may reflect a read error. The chain employs TRBV11-2 and TRBJ2-2; the match to TRBD2 covers 7 bases. The CDR3 spans 14 residues. Germline CDR1 SGHAT, CDR2 FQNNGV. The CDR3 bases are TGTGCCAGCAGCTTAGCGCGGGGGACCGGGGAGCCGCTTTTT. This translates into CASSLARGTGEPLF. The complete variable domain, with remaining parts taken from reference TRBV11-2 and TRBJ2-2, reads EAGVAQSPRYKIIEKRQSVAFWCNPISGHATLYWYQQILGQGPKLLIQFQNNGVVDDSQLPKDRFSAERLKGVDSTLKIQPAKLEDSAVYLCASSLARGTGEPLFGEGSRLTVL.